Sequencing of this T cell receptor beta chain was carried out in a study of T-cell memory formation after mild COVID-19. For the study at large: Largely donor-specific TCR clusters were found.

CDR1 is LNHNV, CDR2 YYDKDF, per germline (reference sequence). The CDR3 sequence is 13 residues long. Trimming pared 0 bases from V and 7 bases from J, leaving 7 bases between. TCRdb reanalysed the 5' RACE reads using MiXCR and keeps one entry per CDR3 protein. The sample contains about 600,000 distinct CDR3 sequences, less than 25% of which appear only once. This sequence joins TRBV15 and TRBJ1-5; D call uncertain. The source of this sequence is an adult woman who had mild COVID-19 (a few samples of this study predate the infection). Cell type and time point are not known. Sequenced sample: PBMCs or a T cell subset sorted from them (not recorded which). In DNA form, the CDR3 reads TGTGCCACCAGCAGAGATCCACAGCAGCCCCAGCATTTT. It codes for CATSRDPQQPQHF.